These 28 T cell receptor beta chains were all obtained from the same sample, sequenced in a study of blood T cell repertoires in COVID-19. The assay was immunoSEQ multiplex PCR, and TCRdb's table has in-frame clones only and misses some. The sample has just under 30,000 clones; approximately 90% are singletons. The sample comprised peripheral blood. Receptor source: a man aged 80 or over with acute or convalescent COVID-19.

This clone was picked up a small number of times. The chain combines TRBV5-1 with TRBJ2-7; D gene unclear. Trimming took off 2 bases at V and 2 bases at J, with 14 bases between the two ends. The CDR3 length is 15 residues. In germline, CDR1 is SGHRS, CDR2 YFSETQ. Here the CDR3 DNA reads TGCGCCAGCAGCTTCGGTGAAAGGCGGACCTACGAGCAGTACTTC. Translation gives CASSFGERRTYEQYF.

This sequence joins TRBV5-6 and TRBJ2-5; TRBD2 matches 15 bases. CDR1 and CDR2 from the germline V gene are SGHDT and YYEEEE. V lost 4 bases and J lost 4; bases outside the gene matches: 11. This CDR3 has 18 amino acids. The CDR3 nucleotides are TGTGCCAGCAGCCCGAGGACTAGCGGGGGGGCCTTACGAGAGACCCAGTACTTC. Protein sequence: CASSPRTSGGALRETQYF.

This rearrangement joins TRBV27 to TRBJ1-1; D possibly corresponds to TRBD1 (6 bases). Germline CDR1 is MNHEY and CDR2 is SMNVEV (reference sequence). This CDR3 spans 14 amino acids. V lost 2 bases to trimming and J lost 4 bases, with 11 bases between them. In nucleotides, the CDR3 is TGTGCCAGCAGTTTAAACAGGGCCGCCACTGAAGCTTTCTTT. Translating gives CASSLNRAATEAFF.

This rearrangement joins TRBV4-1 to TRBJ2-1, with no clear D. The germline CDR1 and CDR2 sequences are MGHRA and YSYEKL. V lost 0 bases and J 3 bases, leaving 9 bases between the germline ends. The CDR3 consists of 15 residues. The CDR3 sequence is CASSQDNSRYNEQFF. CDR3 DNA: TGCGCCAGCAGCCAAGACAACTCCCGCTACAATGAGCAGTTCTTC.

V usage is TRBV29-1 and J usage is TRBJ1-2; 7 bases map to TRBD1. Germline-derived CDR1 and CDR2 are SQVTM and ANQGSEA. With 5 bases clipped from V and 6 bases from J, the junction kept 12 bases outside the gene matches. The length of the CDR3 is 14 residues. DNA for the CDR3: TGCAGCGTTCGCCATAGACAGGGTTCAGATGGCTACACCTTC. Translation gives CSVRHRQGSDGYTF.

This chain links TRBV29-1 with TRBJ2-1; TRBD1 might be the D (6 bases). The CDR3 consists of 14 residues. Trimming removed 8 bases at V and 4 bases at J, with 18 bases between. Germline CDR1 and CDR2: SQVTM and ANQGSEA. The CDR3 DNA reads as TGCAGCTCTTCTCAGTGGGGGCAGTACAATGAGCAGTTCTTC. Amino acid sequence: CSSSQWGQYNEQFF.

The chain recombines TRBV5-8 with TRBJ2-7; the D gene is possibly TRBD1 (7 bases). Deletions cut 4 bases from V and 3 bases from J, with 17 bases between. The germline V gene has CDR1 SGHTS and CDR2 YDEGEE. The CDR3 covers 15 residues. The CDR3 region has the DNA TGTGCCAGCAGCGTTCGACAGGGAGGTGTCTACGAGCAGTACTTC. As protein: CASSVRQGGVYEQYF.

This clone appeared a single time. The chain has TRBV7-9 and TRBJ1-4, with D uncertain. CDR3 length equals 12 residues. V was trimmed by 4 bases and J by 7 bases, leaving 7 bases between them. Per the germline V gene, CDR1 is SEHNR and CDR2 is FQNEAQ (reference sequence). The CDR3 spells CASSSNSEKLFF. The CDR3 region has the DNA TGTGCCAGCAGCTCCAACAGTGAAAAACTGTTTTTT.

V and J are TRBV6-6 and TRBJ2-3, with a tentative D call TRBD2 (7 bases). CDR1 is MNHNY and CDR2 is SVGAGI in the germline V gene (reference sequence). CDR3 length: 15 residues. Trimming took 6 bases from V and 5 from J, leaving 18 bases between them. DNA of the CDR3: TGTGCCAGCAGATCCCTCGTGGGGGGGCAAGATACGCAGTATTTT. Translating gives CASRSLVGGQDTQYF.

This chain connects TRBV21-1 to TRBJ1-5. TRBV21-1 is classified as a pseudogene. The CDR3 spans 14 residues. In nucleotides, the CDR3 is TGTGCCAGCAGCGGGGGGGAGAGCAATCAGCCCCAGCATTTT. It encodes CASSGGESNQPQHF.

J is TRBJ2-1 and V is TRBV5-8, with TRBD2 matching 10 bases. V gave up 1 base and J gave up 3 bases; unmatched junction bases: 1. Germline loops: CDR1 SGHTS, CDR2 YDEGEE. The CDR3 contains 15 residues. The CDR3, as DNA: TGTGCCAGCAGCTTGTGGACTAGCGGCTACAATGAGCAGTTCTTC. It is translated as CASSLWTSGYNEQFF.

The chain recombines TRBV7-2 with TRBJ1-2, with D perhaps TRBD1 (5 bases). V was shortened by 2 bases and J by 0 bases, with 10 bases between the two germline ends. The V gene's germline CDR1 is SGHTA and CDR2 FQGNSA. The CDR3 is 15 residues long. CDR3 sequence: CASSLRQRSNYGYTF. CDR3 in DNA: TGTGCCAGCAGCTTAAGACAGCGATCTAACTATGGCTACACCTTC.

This clone occurred once. This chain connects TRBV27 to TRBJ2-1; 9 bases line up with TRBD1. CDR3 length: 18 amino acids. Germline V gene sequence: CDR1 MNHEY, CDR2 SMNVEV (reference sequence). Germline trimming cut 4 bases from V and 0 bases from J; bases unmatched to any gene: 10. CDR3: CASSWEGQGSSSYNEQFF. As DNA, the CDR3 is TGTGCCAGCAGTTGGGAGGGACAGGGATCCAGCTCCTACAATGAGCAGTTCTTC.

The V call is TRBV7-2, the J call TRBJ1-1; the D is unclear. V shed 5 bases and J shed 4 bases, with 14 bases lying between them. From germline, CDR1 is SGHTA and CDR2 FQGNSA. The CDR3 covers 14 residues. The CDR3 loop reads CASSQTGLGTEAFF. The DNA for the CDR3 is TGTGCCAGCAGCCAGACCGGGTTGGGCACTGAAGCTTTCTTT.

This clone was detected only once. The V gene is TRBV5-1, the J gene TRBJ2-5, with 11 positions matching TRBD1. Germline CDR1 is SGHRS and CDR2 is YFSETQ. CDR3 length: 14 residues. V shed 4 bases and J 5 bases; nucleotides not matched to a gene: 4. In nucleotides, the CDR3 is TGCGCCAGCAGCATGGGACAGGGGGTCGAGACCCAGTACTTC. It translates to CASSMGQGVETQYF.

The rearrangement links TRBV24-1 to TRBJ1-2, with D maybe TRBD1 (6 bases). V gave up 10 bases and J gave up 7 bases, with 15 bases separating them. The germline gives CDR1 KGHDR, CDR2 SFDVKD. CDR3 length: 12 residues. CDR3 bases: TGTGCCACGCCACAGGGTCTTTGTGGCTACACCTTC. This sequence encodes CATPQGLCGYTF.

The V call is TRBV19, the J call TRBJ2-6; D is uncertain. Germline CDR1 and CDR2: LNHDA and SQIVND (reference sequence). V lost 3 bases and J 5 bases, leaving 11 bases between the germline ends. This CDR3 is built from 15 residues. This CDR3 is CASSIEVTRANVLTF. The CDR3 DNA sequence: TGTGCCAGTAGTATTGAGGTTACAAGGGCCAACGTCCTGACTTTC.

V and J are TRBV30 and TRBJ2-3; maybe TRBD2 (7 bases). The V and J ends lost 7 bases and 5 bases respectively, with 16 bases between them. CDR1 and CDR2 from the germline V gene are GTSNPN and SVGIG (reference sequence). CDR3 length equals 13 residues. CDR3 sequence reads: CASIRGGVDTQYF. CDR3 in DNA: TGTGCCTCCATCAGGGGAGGGGTAGATACGCAGTATTTT.

The gene calls are TRBV19 and TRBJ1-4; no definite D call. Trimming cost V 3 bases and J 4 bases, with 6 bases left between them. Germline CDR1 LNHDA, CDR2 SQIVND (reference sequence). The CDR3 is 13 amino acids. The CDR3 bases are TGTGCCAGTAGTATGGGCCATAATGAAAAACTGTTTTTT. Translated, it gives CASSMGHNEKLFF. The whole variable domain, filled in from reference TRBV19 and TRBJ1-4, reads DGGITQSPKYLFRKEGQNVTLSCEQNLNHDAMYWYRQDPGQGLRLIYYSQIVNDFQKGDIAEGYSVSREKKESFPLTVTSAQKNPTAFYLCASSMGHNEKLFFGSGTQLSVL.

About this clone itself: Other DNA sequences in the same sample also yield this CDR3. V is TRBV6-5 and J is TRBJ1-1, with 9 bases fitting TRBD1. V was pared by 4 bases and J by 5 bases, with 2 bases of the junction left unmatched. The CDR3 is made up of 13 amino acids. Germline-derived CDR1 and CDR2 are MNHEY and SVGAGI. CDR3 in DNA: TGTGCCAGCAGTTGGGACAGGGCAACTGAAGCTTTCTTT. Residues: CASSWDRATEAFF.

Only a few counts were recorded for this clone. The rearrangement uses TRBV2 and TRBJ1-1, with a possible D match to TRBD1 (6 bases). This CDR3 contains 14 residues. Germline CDR1 and CDR2: SNHLY and FYNNEI. Trimming took 7 bases from V and 1 from J, leaving 13 bases between them. The CDR3 DNA reads as TGTGCCAGCACAACAGGGCTGGGGAACACTGAAGCTTTCTTT. This gives the protein CASTTGLGNTEAFF.

The V gene is TRBV3-1 (or the pseudogene TRBV3-2), the J gene TRBJ2-3; 8 bases are a match to TRBD2. CDR3 length: 16 amino acids. Trimming cost V 4 bases and J 0 bases; bases outside gene matches: 6. Germline V gene sequence: CDR1 LGHDT, CDR2 YNNKEL (reference sequence). The CDR3 region is CASSPSERGSTDTQYF. CDR3 in DNA: TGTGCCAGCAGCCCGAGTGAGCGGGGGAGCACAGATACGCAGTATTTT.

CDR3 coding DNA: TGTGCCAGCTGGGGAGGGGCGGATGGCTACACCTTC. The encoded protein is CASWGGADGYTF. The V and J genes are TRBV3-1 (or the pseudogene TRBV3-2) and TRBJ1-2; a possible D gene is TRBD1 (5 bases). CDR1 is LGHDT and CDR2 is YNNKEL in the germline V gene (reference sequence). The CDR3 consists of 12 residues. Trimming left V 8 bases short and J 6 bases short, with 13 bases between.

The CDR3 bases are TGTGCCAGCAGTGCCAGACAGGCCTCGAACACTGAAGCTTTCTTT. Translated, it gives CASSARQASNTEAFF. This chain connects TRBV25-1 to TRBJ1-1; possible D gene TRBD1, 6 bases. CDR1 is MGHDK and CDR2 is SYGVNS in the germline V gene. The CDR3 contains 15 residues. Trimming pared 4 bases from V and 1 base from J, leaving 13 bases between.

This chain uses TRBV19 with TRBJ1-5; 9 bases map to TRBD1. After removal of 6 bases from V and 5 bases from J, the junction contained 5 bases not matched to a gene. CDR1 and CDR2 from the germline V gene are LNHDA and SQIVND (reference sequence). This CDR3 has 14 residues. As DNA, the CDR3 is TGTGCCAGTAGACTACAGGGGGCAGATCAGCCCCAGCATTTT. Translated: CASRLQGADQPQHF.

This clone was seen once. This chain links TRBV7-2 with TRBJ2-3; the D gene is possibly TRBD2 (5 bases). V lost 4 bases to trimming and J lost 0 bases, with 11 bases between them. This CDR3 spans 15 amino acids. Germline-derived CDR1 and CDR2 are SGHTA and FQGNSA. The CDR3 spells CASSSPTGSTDTQYF. DNA of the CDR3: TGTGCCAGCAGCTCCCCAACGGGAAGCACAGATACGCAGTATTTT.

This clone was found a few times. The chain joins TRBV14 to TRBJ1-1; 7 positions match TRBD1. This CDR3 comprises 16 residues. Germline V CDR1 and CDR2: SGHDN, FVKESK. Trimming at V came to 1 base and at J to 4 bases, leaving 9 bases not matched to a gene. The CDR3: CASSQVGGRGRTEAFF. The CDR3 nucleotides read TGTGCCAGCAGCCAAGTAGGGGGAAGGGGGCGCACTGAAGCTTTCTTT.

The genes are TRBV4-1 and TRBJ2-4, with TRBD2 as a possible D gene (6 bases). Trimming cost V 0 bases and J 6 bases, with 12 bases left between them. This CDR3 region has 15 residues. Germline V gene data show CDR1 as MGHRA and CDR2 as YSYEKL. The CDR3 region has the DNA TGCGCCAGCAGCCAAGATTCCGGAGGGCTAAACATTCAGTACTTC. Amino acids: CASSQDSGGLNIQYF.